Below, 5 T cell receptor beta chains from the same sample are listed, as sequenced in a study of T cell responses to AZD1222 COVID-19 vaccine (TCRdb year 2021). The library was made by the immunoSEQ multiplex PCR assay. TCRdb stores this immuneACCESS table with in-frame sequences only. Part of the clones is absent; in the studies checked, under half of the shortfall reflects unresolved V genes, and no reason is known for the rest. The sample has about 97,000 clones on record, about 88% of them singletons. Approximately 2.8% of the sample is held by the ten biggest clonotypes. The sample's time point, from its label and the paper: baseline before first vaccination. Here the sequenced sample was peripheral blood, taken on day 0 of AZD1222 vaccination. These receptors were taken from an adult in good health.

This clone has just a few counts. In DNA form, the CDR3 reads TGCGCCAGCAGCCTCTTCGGGACAGGCTCTGGAAACACCATATATTTT. Amino acid sequence: CASSLFGTGSGNTIYF. J is TRBJ1-3 and V is TRBV4-1; 8 bases fit TRBD1. The V gene's germline CDR1 is MGHRA and CDR2 YSYEKL. Unmatched junction bases numbered 5, after V lost 4 bases and J lost 0 bases. The CDR3 totals 16 residues.

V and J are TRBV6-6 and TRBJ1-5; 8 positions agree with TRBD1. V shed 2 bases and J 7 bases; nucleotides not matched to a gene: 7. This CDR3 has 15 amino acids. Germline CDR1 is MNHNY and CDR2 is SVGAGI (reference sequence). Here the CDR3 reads CASSYPDREGQPQHF. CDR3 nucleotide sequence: TGTGCCAGCAGTTACCCGGACAGGGAAGGCCAGCCCCAGCATTTT.

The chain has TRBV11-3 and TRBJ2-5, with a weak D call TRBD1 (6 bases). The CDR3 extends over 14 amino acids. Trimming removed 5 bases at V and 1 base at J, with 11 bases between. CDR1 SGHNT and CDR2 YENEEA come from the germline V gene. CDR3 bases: TGTGCCAGCAGCGAAGGGGGTATCCAAGAGACCCAGTACTTC. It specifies CASSEGGIQETQYF.

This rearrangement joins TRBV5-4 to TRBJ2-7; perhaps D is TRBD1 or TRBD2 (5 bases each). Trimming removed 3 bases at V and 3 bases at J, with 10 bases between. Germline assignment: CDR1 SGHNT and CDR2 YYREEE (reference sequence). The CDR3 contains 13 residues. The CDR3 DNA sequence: TGTGCCAGCAGCTCATGGGGGAGCTACGAGCAGTACTTC. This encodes CASSSWGSYEQYF. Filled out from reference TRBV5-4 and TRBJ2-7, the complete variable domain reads ETGVTQSPTHLIKTRGQQVTLRCSSQSGHNTVSWYQQALGQGPQFIFQYYREEENGRGNFPPRFSGLQFPNYSSELNVNALELDDSALYLCASSSWGSYEQYFGPGTRLTVT.

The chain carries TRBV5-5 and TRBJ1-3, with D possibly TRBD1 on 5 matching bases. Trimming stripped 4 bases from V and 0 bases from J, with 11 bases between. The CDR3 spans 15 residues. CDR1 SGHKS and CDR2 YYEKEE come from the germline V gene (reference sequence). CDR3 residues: CASSRGGDSGNTIYF. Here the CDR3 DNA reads TGTGCCAGCAGCCGGGGAGGGGACTCTGGAAACACCATATATTTT.